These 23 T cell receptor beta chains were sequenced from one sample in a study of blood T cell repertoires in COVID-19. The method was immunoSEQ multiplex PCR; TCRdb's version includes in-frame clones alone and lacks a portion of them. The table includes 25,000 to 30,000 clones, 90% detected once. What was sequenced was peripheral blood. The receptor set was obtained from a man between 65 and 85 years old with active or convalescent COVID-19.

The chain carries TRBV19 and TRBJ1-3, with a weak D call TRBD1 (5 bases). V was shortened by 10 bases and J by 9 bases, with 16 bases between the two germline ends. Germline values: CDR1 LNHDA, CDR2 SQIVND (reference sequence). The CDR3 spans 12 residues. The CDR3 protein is CATLGGRSTIYF. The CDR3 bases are TGTGCCACCTTGGGGGGTAGGAGCACCATATATTTT.

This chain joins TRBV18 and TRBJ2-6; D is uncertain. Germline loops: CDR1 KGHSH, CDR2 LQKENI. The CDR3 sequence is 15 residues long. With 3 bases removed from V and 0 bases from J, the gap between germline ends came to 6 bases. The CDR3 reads CASSPPNSGANVLTF. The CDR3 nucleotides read TGTGCCAGCTCACCCCCCAACTCTGGGGCCAACGTCCTGACTTTC.

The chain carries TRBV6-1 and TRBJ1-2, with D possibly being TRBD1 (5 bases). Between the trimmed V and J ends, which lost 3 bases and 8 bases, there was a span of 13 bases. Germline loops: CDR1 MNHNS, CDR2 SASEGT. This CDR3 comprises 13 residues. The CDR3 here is CASSDTGTRGYTF. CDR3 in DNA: TGTGCCAGCAGTGATACCGGGACTAGAGGCTACACCTTC.

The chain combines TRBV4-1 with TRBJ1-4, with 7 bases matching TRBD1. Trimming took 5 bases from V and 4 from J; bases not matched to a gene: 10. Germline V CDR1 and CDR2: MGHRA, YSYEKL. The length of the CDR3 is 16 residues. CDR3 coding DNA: TGCGCCAGCAGCACACCCCGGACAGGTCATAATGAAAAACTGTTTTTT. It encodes CASSTPRTGHNEKLFF.

CDR3 DNA: TGCGCCAGCAGCCACGGACTAGCGGACACAGATACGCAGTATTTT. Protein product: CASSHGLADTDTQYF. The chain recombines TRBV5-1 with TRBJ2-3; 10 positions match TRBD2. CDR3 size: 15 residues. Germline V gene data show CDR1 as SGHRS and CDR2 as YFSETQ. V shed 4 bases and J 2 bases; nucleotides not matched to a gene: 4.

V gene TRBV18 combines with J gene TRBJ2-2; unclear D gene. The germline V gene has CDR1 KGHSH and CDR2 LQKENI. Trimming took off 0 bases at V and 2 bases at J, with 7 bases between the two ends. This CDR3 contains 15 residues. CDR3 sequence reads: CASSPPSQNTGELFF. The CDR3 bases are TGTGCCAGCTCACCACCGTCCCAAAACACCGGGGAGCTGTTTTTT.

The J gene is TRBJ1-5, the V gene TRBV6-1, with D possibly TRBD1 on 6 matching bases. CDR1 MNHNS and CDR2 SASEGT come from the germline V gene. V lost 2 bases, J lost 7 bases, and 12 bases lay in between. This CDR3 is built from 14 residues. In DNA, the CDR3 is TGTGCCAGCAGTGAACCCACAGGGTACCAGCCCCAGCATTTT. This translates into CASSEPTGYQPQHF.

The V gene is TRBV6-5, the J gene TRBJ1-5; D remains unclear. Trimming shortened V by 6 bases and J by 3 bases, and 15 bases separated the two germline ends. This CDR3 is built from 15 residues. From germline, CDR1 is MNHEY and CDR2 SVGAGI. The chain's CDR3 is CASRPRGRDNQPQHF. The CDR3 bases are TGTGCCAGCAGACCACGGGGAAGAGACAATCAGCCCCAGCATTTT.

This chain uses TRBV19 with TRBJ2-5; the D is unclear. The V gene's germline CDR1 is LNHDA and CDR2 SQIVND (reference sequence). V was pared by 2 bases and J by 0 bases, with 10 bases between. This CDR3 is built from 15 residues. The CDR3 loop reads CASSISTTHQETQYF. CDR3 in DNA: TGTGCCAGTAGTATATCGACAACGCACCAAGAGACCCAGTACTTC.

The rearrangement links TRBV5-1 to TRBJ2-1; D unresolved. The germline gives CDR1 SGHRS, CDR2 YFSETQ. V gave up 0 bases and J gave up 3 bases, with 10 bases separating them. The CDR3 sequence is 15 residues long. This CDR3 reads CASSLAGQDYNEQFF. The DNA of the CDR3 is TGCGCCAGCAGCTTGGCTGGCCAGGACTACAATGAGCAGTTCTTC.

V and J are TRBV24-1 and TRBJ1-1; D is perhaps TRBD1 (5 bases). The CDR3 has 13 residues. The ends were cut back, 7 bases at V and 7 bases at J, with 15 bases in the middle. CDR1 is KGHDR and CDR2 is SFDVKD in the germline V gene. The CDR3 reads CATSAQGSSEAFF. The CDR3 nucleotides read TGTGCCACCAGCGCCCAGGGATCTAGTGAAGCTTTCTTT.

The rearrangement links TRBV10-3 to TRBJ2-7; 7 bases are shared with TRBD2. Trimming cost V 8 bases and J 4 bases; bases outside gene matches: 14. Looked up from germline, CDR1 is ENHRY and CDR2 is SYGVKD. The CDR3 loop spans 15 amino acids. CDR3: CAILGGNSEGYEQYV. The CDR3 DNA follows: TGTGCCATCCTGGGAGGGAACAGCGAGGGATACGAGCAGTACGTC.

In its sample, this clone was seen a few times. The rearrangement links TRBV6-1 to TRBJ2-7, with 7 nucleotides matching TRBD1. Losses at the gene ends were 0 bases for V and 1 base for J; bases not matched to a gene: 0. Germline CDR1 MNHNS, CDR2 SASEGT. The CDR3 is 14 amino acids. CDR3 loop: CASSEAQGSYEQYV. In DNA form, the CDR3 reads TGTGCCAGCAGTGAAGCACAGGGGTCCTACGAGCAGTACGTC.

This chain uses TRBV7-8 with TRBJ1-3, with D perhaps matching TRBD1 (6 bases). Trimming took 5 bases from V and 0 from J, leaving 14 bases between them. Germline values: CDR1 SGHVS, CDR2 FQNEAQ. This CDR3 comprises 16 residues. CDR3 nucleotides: TGTGCCAGCAGCGCAGACAGGTCCCACTCTGGAAACACCATATATTTT. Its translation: CASSADRSHSGNTIYF. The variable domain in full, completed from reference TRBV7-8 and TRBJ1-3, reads GAGVSQSPRYKVAKRGQDVALRCDPISGHVSLFWYQQALGQGPEFLTYFQNEAQLDKSGLPSDRFFAERPEGSVSTLKIQRTQQEDSAVYLCASSADRSHSGNTIYFGEGSWLTVV.

CDR3 sequence reads: CASSFDGTGYGYTF. CDR3 sequence (DNA): TGTGCCAGCAGTTTCGACGGGACAGGGTATGGCTACACCTTC. The chain combines TRBV27 with TRBJ1-2; TRBD1 agrees at 9 bases. After removal of 3 bases from V and 5 bases from J, the junction contained 4 bases not matched to a gene. This CDR3 contains 14 residues. The V gene's germline CDR1 is MNHEY and CDR2 SMNVEV (reference sequence).

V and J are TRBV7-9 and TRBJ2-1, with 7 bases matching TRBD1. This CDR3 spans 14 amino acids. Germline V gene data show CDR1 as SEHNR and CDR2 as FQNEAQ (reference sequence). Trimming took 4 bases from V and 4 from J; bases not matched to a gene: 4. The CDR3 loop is CASSSWGQYNEQFF. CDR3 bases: TGTGCCAGCAGCTCCTGGGGACAGTACAATGAGCAGTTCTTC. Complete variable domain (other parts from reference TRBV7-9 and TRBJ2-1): DTGVSQNPRHKITKRGQNVTFRCDPISEHNRLYWYRQTLGQGPEFLTYFQNEAQLEKSRLLSDRFSAERPKGSFSTLEIQRTEQGDSAMYLCASSSWGQYNEQFFGPGTRLTVL.

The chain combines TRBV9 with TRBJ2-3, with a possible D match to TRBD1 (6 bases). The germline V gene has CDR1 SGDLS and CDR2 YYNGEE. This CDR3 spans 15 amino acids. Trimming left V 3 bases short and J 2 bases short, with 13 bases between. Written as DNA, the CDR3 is TGTGCCAGCAGCGGACAGGAGGAGAACACAGATACGCAGTATTTT. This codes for CASSGQEENTDTQYF.

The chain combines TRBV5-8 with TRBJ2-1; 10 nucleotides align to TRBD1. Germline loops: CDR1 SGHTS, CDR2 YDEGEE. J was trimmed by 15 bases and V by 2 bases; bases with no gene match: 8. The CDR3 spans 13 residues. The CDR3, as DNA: TGTGCCAGCAGCTTCTTCGACAGGGGGCGGTTGTTCTTC. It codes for CASSFFDRGRLFF. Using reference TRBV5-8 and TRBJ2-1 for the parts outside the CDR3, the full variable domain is EAGVTQSPTHLIKTRGQQATLRCSPISGHTSVYWYQQALGLGLQFLLWYDEGEERNRGNFPPRFSGRQFPNYSSELNVNALELEDSALYLCASSFFDRGRLFFGPGTRLTVL.

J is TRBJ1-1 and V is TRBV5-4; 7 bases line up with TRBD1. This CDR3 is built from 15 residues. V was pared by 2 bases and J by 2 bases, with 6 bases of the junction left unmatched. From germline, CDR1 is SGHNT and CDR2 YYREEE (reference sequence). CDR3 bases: TGTGCCAGCAGCTTAAACACAGGGGTTAACACTGAAGCTTTCTTT. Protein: CASSLNTGVNTEAFF.

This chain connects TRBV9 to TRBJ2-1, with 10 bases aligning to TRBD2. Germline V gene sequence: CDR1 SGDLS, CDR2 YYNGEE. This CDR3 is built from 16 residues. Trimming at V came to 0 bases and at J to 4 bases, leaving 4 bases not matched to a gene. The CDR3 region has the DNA TGTGCCAGCAGCGTAGGAGTTAGCGGGGGGTACAATGAGCAGTTCTTC. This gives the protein CASSVGVSGGYNEQFF.

CDR3 loop: CASTPGQGAYGYTF. In DNA form, the CDR3 reads TGTGCCAGCACCCCGGGACAGGGAGCCTATGGCTACACCTTC. V is TRBV6-5 and J is TRBJ1-2; 9 bases align to TRBD1. The CDR3 runs 14 residues. CDR1 is MNHEY and CDR2 is SVGAGI in the germline V gene. The V segment lost 7 bases and the J segment 4 bases; nucleotides outside the gene matches: 7.

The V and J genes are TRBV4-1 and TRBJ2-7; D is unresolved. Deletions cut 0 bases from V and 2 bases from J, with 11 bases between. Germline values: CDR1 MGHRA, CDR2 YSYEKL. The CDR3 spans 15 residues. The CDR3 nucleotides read TGCGCCAGCAGCCAAGATCCTAACGCCGCCTACGAGCAGTACGTC. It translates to CASSQDPNAAYEQYV.

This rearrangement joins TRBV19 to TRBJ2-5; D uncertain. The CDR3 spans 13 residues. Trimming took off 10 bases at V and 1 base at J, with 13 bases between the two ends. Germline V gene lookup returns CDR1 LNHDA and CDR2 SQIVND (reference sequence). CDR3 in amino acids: CATARDSQETQYF. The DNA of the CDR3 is TGTGCCACCGCCAGAGACTCCCAAGAGACCCAGTACTTC.